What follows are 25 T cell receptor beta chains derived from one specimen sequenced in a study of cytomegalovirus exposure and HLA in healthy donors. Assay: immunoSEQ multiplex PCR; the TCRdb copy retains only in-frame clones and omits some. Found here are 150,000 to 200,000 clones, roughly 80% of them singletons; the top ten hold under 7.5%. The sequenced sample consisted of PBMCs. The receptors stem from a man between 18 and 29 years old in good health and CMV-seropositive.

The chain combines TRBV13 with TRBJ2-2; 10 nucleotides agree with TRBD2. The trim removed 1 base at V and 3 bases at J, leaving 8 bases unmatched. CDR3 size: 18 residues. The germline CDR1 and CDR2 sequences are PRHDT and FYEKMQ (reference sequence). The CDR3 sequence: CASSLVLGTSDHTGELFF. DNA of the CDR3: TGTGCCAGCAGCTTAGTGTTGGGGACTAGCGACCACACCGGGGAGCTGTTTTTT.

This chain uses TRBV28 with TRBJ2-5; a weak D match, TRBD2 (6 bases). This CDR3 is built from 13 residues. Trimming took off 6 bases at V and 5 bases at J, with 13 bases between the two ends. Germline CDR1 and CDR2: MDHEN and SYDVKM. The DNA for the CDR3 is TGTGCCAGCAGCCCCGGAGGGCGGGAGACCCAGTACTTC. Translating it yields CASSPGGRETQYF.

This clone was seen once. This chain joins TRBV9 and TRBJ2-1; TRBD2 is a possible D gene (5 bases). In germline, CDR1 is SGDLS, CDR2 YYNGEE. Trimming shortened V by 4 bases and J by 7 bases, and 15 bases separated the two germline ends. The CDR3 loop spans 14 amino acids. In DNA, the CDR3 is TGTGCCAGCAGCCCAGAGACGGGAAAAAATGAGCAGTTCTTC. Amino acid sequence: CASSPETGKNEQFF.

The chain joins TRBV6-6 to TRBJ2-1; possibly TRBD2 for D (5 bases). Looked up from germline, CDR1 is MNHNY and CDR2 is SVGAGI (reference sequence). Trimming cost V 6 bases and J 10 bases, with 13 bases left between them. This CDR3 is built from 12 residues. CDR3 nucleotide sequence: TGTGCCAGCAGCTTAGGGAGCCAGGAGCAGTTCTTC. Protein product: CASSLGSQEQFF.

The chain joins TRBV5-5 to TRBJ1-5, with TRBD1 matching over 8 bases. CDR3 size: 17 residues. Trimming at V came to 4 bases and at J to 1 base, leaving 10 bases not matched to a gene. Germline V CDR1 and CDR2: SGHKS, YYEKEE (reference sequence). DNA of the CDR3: TGTGCCAGCAGCACTGGGACAGGTCTGGGCAGCAATCAGCCCCAGCATTTT. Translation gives CASSTGTGLGSNQPQHF.

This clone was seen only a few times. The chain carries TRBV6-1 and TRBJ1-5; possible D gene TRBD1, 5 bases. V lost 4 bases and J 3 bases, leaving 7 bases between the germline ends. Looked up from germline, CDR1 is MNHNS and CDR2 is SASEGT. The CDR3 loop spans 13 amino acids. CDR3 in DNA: TGTGCCAGCAGTGGACAGAACAATCAGCCCCAGCATTTT. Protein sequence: CASSGQNNQPQHF.

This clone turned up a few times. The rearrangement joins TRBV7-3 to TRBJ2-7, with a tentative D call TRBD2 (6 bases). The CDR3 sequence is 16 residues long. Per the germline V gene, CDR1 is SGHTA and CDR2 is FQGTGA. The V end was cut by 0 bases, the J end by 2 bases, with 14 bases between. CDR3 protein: CASSLTGKPGAYEQYF. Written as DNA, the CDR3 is TGTGCCAGCAGCTTAACGGGGAAACCGGGAGCCTACGAGCAGTACTTC.

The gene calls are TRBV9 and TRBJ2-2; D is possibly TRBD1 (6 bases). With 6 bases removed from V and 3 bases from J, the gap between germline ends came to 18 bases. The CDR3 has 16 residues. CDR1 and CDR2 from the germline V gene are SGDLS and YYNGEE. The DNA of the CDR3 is TGTGCCAGCAACGGATACAGGGCCAGGGACACCGGGGAGCTGTTTTTT. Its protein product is CASNGYRARDTGELFF.

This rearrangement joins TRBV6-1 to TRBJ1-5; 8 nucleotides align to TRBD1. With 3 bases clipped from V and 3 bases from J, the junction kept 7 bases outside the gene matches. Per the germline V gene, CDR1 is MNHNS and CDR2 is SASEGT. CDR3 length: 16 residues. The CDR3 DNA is TGTGCCAGCAGTGACGCCGGGACAGGCTACAATCAGCCCCAGCATTTT. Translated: CASSDAGTGYNQPQHF.

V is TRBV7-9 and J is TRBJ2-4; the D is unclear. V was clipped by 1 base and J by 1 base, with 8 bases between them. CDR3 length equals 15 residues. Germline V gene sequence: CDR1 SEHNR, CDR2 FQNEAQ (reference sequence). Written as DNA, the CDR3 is TGTGCCAGCAGCTTAGGGGCTCGGGCCAAAAACATTCAGTACTTC. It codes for CASSLGARAKNIQYF.

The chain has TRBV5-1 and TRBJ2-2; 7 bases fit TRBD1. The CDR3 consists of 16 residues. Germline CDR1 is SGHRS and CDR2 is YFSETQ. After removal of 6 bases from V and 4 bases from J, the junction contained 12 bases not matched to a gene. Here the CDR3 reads CASTQKTGVGTGELFF. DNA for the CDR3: TGCGCCAGCACCCAGAAAACAGGGGTGGGCACCGGGGAGCTGTTTTTT.

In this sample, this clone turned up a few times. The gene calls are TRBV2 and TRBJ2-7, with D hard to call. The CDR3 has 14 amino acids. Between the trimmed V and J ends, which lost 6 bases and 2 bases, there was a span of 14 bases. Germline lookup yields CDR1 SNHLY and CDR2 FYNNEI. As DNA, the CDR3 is TGTGCCAGCAGCTACAGAATGCGAGCCTACGAGCAGTACTTC. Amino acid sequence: CASSYRMRAYEQYF.

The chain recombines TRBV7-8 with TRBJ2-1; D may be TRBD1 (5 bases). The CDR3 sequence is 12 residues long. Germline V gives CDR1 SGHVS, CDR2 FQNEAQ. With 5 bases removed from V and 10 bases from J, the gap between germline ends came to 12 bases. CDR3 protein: CASSPQGGEQFF. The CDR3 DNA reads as TGTGCCAGCAGCCCTCAGGGTGGGGAGCAGTTCTTC.

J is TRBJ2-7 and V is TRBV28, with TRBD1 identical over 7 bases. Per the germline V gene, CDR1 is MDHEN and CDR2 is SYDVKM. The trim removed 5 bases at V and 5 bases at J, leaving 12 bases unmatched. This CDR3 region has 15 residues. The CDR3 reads CASSTLGTAIHEQYF. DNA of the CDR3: TGTGCCAGCAGTACCCTCGGGACAGCCATCCACGAGCAGTACTTC.

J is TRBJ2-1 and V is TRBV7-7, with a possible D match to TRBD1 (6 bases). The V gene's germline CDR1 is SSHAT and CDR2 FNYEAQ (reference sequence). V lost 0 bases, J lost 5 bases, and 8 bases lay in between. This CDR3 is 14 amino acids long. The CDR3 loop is CASSLAGAHNEQFF. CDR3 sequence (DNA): TGTGCCAGCAGCTTAGCGGGGGCACACAATGAGCAGTTCTTC.

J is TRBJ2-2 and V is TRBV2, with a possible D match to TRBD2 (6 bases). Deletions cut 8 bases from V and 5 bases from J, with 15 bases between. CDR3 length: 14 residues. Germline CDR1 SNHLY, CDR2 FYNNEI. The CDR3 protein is CASGEVGLTGELFF. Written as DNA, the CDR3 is TGTGCCAGCGGGGAGGTGGGACTTACCGGGGAGCTGTTTTTT.

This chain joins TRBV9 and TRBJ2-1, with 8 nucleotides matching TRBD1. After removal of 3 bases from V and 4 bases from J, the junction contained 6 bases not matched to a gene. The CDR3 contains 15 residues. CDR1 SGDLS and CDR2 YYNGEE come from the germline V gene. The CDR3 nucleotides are TGTGCCAGCAGCGCCCTGGACAGGGAGTACAATGAGCAGTTCTTC. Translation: CASSALDREYNEQFF.

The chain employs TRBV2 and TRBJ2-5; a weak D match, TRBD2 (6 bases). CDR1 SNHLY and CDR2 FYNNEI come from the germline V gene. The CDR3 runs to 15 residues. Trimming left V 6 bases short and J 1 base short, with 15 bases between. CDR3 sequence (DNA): TGTGCCAGCAGGGCTTTGGCGGGGCCCCAAGAGACCCAGTACTTC. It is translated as CASRALAGPQETQYF.

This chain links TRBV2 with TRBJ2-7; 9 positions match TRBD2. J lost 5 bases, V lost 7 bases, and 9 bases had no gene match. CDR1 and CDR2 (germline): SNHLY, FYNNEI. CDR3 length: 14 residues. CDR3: CASTSTSGGHEQYF. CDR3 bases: TGTGCCAGCACCTCGACTAGCGGTGGGCACGAGCAGTACTTC.

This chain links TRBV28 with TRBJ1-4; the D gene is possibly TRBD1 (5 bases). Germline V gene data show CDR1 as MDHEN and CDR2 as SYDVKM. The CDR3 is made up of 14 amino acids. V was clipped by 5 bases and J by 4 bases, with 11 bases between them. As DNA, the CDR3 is TGTGCCAGCAGTAGCAGGGTTGTTAATGAAAAACTGTTTTTT. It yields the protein CASSSRVVNEKLFF.

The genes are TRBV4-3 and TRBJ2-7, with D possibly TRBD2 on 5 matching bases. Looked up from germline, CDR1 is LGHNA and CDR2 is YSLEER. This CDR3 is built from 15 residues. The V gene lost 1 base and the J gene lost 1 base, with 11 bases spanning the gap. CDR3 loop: CASSQVAKLSYEQYF. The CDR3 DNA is TGCGCCAGCAGCCAAGTAGCGAAACTGTCCTACGAGCAGTACTTC.

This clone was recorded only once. CDR3 nucleotide sequence: TGTGCCAGCAGCTCCCACAGCGGAAACACCATATATTTT. Its translation is CASSSHSGNTIYF. The chain links TRBV11-2 to TRBJ1-3; D is uncertain. Trimming stripped 4 bases from V and 4 bases from J, with 8 bases between. Germline V gene lookup returns CDR1 SGHAT and CDR2 FQNNGV. The length of the CDR3 is 13 residues.

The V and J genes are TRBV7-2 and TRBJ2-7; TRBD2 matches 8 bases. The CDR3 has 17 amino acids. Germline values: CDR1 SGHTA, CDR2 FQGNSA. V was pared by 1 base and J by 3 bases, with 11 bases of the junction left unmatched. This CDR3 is CASSLVVTSGGNYEQYF. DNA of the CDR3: TGTGCCAGCAGCTTAGTAGTCACGTCGGGAGGGAACTACGAGCAGTACTTC.

For the CDR3, the DNA is TGTGCCAGCAGCTTCCTCGGACTGGGAGACAATGAGCAGTTCTTC. Translated, it gives CASSFLGLGDNEQFF. The chain employs TRBV7-2 and TRBJ2-1; D may be TRBD2 (5 bases). CDR3 length: 15 amino acids. Germline CDR1 and CDR2: SGHTA and FQGNSA. Trimming pared 3 bases from V and 5 bases from J, leaving 14 bases between.

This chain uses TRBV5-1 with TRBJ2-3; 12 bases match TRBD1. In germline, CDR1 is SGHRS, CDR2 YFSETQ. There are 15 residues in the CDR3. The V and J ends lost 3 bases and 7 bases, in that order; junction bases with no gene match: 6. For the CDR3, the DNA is TGCGCCAGCAGCTCCCCGGGACAGGGGGCTTATACGCAGTATTTT. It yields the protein CASSSPGQGAYTQYF. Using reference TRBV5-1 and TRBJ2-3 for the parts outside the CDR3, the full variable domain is KAGVTQTPRYLIKTRGQQVTLSCSPISGHRSVSWYQQTPGQGLQFLFEYFSETQRNKGNFPGRFSGRQFSNSRSEMNVSTLELGDSALYLCASSSPGQGAYTQYFGPGTRLTVL.